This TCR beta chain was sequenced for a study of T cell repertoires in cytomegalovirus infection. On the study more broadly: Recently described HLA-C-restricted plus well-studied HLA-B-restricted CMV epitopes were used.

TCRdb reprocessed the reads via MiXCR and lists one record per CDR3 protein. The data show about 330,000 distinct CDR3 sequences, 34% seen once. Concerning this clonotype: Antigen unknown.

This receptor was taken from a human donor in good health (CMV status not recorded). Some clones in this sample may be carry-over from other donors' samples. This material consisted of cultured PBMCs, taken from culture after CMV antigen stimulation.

The CDR3, as DNA: TGTGCCAGCAGTTTAAGACCATTCTACGAGCAGTACTTC. It encodes CASSLRPFYEQYF. The chain combines TRBV27 with TRBJ2-7; D is ambiguous. Germline CDR1 is MNHEY and CDR2 is SMNVEV (reference sequence). V was trimmed by 2 bases and J by 3 bases, leaving 8 bases between them. The length of the CDR3 is 13 residues.